This T cell receptor beta chain was captured by sequencing in a study of T cell repertoires in cytomegalovirus infection. On the study more broadly: Both CMV infection and a matching HLA type were indicated by public TCR beta signatures.

The CDR3 runs 18 residues. From germline, CDR1 is MNHNY and CDR2 SVGAGI (reference sequence). V trimming: 6 bases; J trimming: 10 bases; junction bases outside the gene matches: 21. This clonotype was counted only a few times. Its antigen is currently unknown. General study points: Cumulated frequencies of public TCR beta families served to identify carriers of CMV plus the relevant HLA. Across the ex vivo response, the dominant clonotypes were HLA-C-restricted CMV-specific TCR beta clonotypes.

Using its own MiXCR run on the reads, TCRdb lists one record per CDR3 protein. The table records approximately 400,000 distinct CDR3 sequences, roughly a third of them present only once. This clonotype originated in a human donor in good health (CMV status not recorded). Some clones in this sample may be carry-over from other donors' samples. J is TRBJ1-6 and V is TRBV6-6; 7 bases map to TRBD1. Sequenced: PBMCs. CDR3 sequence: CASRTGTVSRSVRSPLHF. As DNA, the CDR3 is TGTGCCAGCAGAACCGGGACAGTAAGCCGTTCGGTGAGGTCACCCCTCCACTTT.